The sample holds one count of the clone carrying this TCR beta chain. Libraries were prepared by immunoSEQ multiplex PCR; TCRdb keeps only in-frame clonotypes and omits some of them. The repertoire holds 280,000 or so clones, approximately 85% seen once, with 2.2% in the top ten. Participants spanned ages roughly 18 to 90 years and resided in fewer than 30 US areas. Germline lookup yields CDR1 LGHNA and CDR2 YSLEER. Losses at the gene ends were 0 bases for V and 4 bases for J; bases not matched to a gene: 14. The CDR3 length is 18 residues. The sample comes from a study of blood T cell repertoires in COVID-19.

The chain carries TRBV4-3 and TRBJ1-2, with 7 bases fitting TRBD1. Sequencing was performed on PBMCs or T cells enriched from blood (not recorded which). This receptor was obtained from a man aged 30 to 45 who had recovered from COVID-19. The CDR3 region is CASSQDPLRTGLGYGYTF. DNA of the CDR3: TGCGCCAGCAGCCAAGATCCCCTTAGGACAGGACTTGGCTATGGCTACACCTTC.